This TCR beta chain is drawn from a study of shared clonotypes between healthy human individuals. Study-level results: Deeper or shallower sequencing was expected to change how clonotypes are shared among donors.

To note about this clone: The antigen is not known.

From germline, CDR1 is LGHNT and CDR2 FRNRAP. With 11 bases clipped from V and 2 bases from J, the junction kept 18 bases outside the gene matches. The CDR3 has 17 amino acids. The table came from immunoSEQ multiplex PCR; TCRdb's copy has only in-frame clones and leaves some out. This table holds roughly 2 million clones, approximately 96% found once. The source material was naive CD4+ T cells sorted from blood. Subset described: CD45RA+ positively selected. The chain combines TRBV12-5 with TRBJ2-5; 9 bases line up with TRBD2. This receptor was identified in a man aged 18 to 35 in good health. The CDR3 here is CALGRASGEGPQETQYF. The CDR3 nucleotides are TGTGCTCTTGGCCGAGCTAGCGGGGAGGGCCCTCAAGAGACCCAGTACTTC.